A single sample gave rise to the 10 T cell receptor beta chains below, sequenced in a study of PD-L1 blockade in urothelial cancer. Profiling relied on immunoSEQ multiplex PCR, and the TCRdb table lists in-frame clones only, not all of them. The data contain 95,000 to 100,000 clones, about nine tenths of them singletons. As for time point: pretreatment peripheral blood. The source material was PBMCs, sampled around atezolizumab (anti-PD-L1) treatment. The receptors were sampled from a man in his 60s with urothelial cancer.

The chain has TRBV6-1 and TRBJ2-5; 9 bases agree with TRBD2. Trimming cost V 10 bases and J 1 base; bases outside gene matches: 7. Germline CDR1 reads MNHNS; CDR2 reads SASEGT. CDR3 size: 14 residues. The CDR3 sequence: CATTPTSGQETQYF. For the CDR3, the DNA is TGTGCCACCACCCCGACTAGCGGCCAAGAGACCCAGTACTTC.

The genes are TRBV13 and TRBJ1-1; D is possibly TRBD1 (5 bases). Trimming shortened V by 5 bases and J by 5 bases, and 24 bases separated the two germline ends. Germline V lookup: CDR1 PRHDT, CDR2 FYEKMQ (reference sequence). The CDR3 is 17 residues long. The chain's CDR3 is CASSQGDGREGGTEAFF. CDR3 sequence (DNA): TGTGCCAGCAGCCAAGGGGATGGCAGGGAGGGTGGGACTGAAGCTTTCTTT.

The chain is built from TRBV27 and TRBJ1-1; TRBD1 matches 7 bases. This CDR3 has 16 residues. Germline loops: CDR1 MNHEY, CDR2 SMNVEV (reference sequence). The trim removed 4 bases at V and 0 bases at J, leaving 8 bases unmatched. This CDR3 reads CASSSMGQSMNTEAFF. In DNA form, the CDR3 reads TGTGCCAGCAGTTCAATGGGACAGAGCATGAACACTGAAGCTTTCTTT.

J is TRBJ2-3 and V is TRBV18; TRBD2 is a possible D gene (7 bases). Germline V CDR1 and CDR2: KGHSH, LQKENI. The CDR3 is made up of 16 amino acids. V lost 1 base and J lost 1, with 12 bases in between. The CDR3 DNA reads as TGTGCCAGCTCACCACGGGGGGGCAGGGGCACAGATACGCAGTATTTT. Its protein is CASSPRGGRGTDTQYF.

DNA of the CDR3: TGTGCCAGCAGTCCGGGGACTAGCCTTCGTTACGAGCAGTACTTC. This gives the protein CASSPGTSLRYEQYF. The chain is built from TRBV5-4 and TRBJ2-7; TRBD2 aligns across 9 bases. Germline values: CDR1 SGHNT, CDR2 YYREEE (reference sequence). The CDR3 has 15 residues. V gave up 5 bases and J gave up 4 bases; unmatched junction bases: 10.

This sequence joins TRBV7-3 and TRBJ2-3; 14 bases are shared with TRBD2. CDR3 length: 18 amino acids. Germline loops: CDR1 SGHTA, CDR2 FQGTGA. The V segment lost 6 bases and the J segment 4 bases; nucleotides outside the gene matches: 12. As DNA, the CDR3 is TGTGCCAGCAGTTCTCAGGGACTAGCGGGGGCCGGGGCAGATACGCAGTATTTT. Translated: CASSSQGLAGAGADTQYF.

The CDR3 reads CASSYRLEAFF. DNA of the CDR3: TGTGCCAGCAGTTACAGACTTGAAGCTTTCTTT. The rearrangement uses TRBV6-6 and TRBJ1-1; D ambiguous. Per the germline V gene, CDR1 is MNHNY and CDR2 is SVGAGI (reference sequence). The CDR3 contains 11 residues. The germline V and J ends were trimmed by 2 bases and 7 bases, with 5 bases remaining between them.

The rearrangement uses TRBV9 and TRBJ2-3; D is undetermined. Germline V gene data show CDR1 as SGDLS and CDR2 as YYNGEE. V shed 0 bases and J shed 2 bases, with 7 bases lying between them. CDR3 length: 14 residues. CDR3 protein: CASSVAQATDTQYF. The CDR3, as DNA: TGTGCCAGCAGCGTAGCCCAGGCCACAGATACGCAGTATTTT.

This chain connects TRBV5-5 to TRBJ2-5, with D hard to call. V dropped 4 bases and J dropped 5 bases, with 12 bases sitting between them. The CDR3 sequence is 13 residues long. The germline V gene has CDR1 SGHKS and CDR2 YYEKEE (reference sequence). The CDR3 nucleotides are TGTGCCAGCAGCCGAGCGAGAGAGGAGACCCAGTACTTC. Amino acids: CASSRAREETQYF.

The rearrangement uses TRBV4-3 and TRBJ1-6; 9 bases agree with TRBD1. The germline V gene has CDR1 LGHNA and CDR2 YSLEER. CDR3 length equals 16 residues. V shed 3 bases, J shed 5 bases, and the junction held 5 bases outside the gene matches. The CDR3 here is CASSQEGTGNNSPLHF. Written as DNA, the CDR3 is TGCGCCAGCAGCCAGGAAGGGACAGGGAATAATTCACCCCTCCACTTT.